These 23 T cell receptor beta chains originate from one sample sequenced in a study of blood T cell repertoires in COVID-19. Method: immunoSEQ multiplex PCR; TCRdb's copy keeps in-frame clones and lacks some. This table has 200,000 to 300,000 clones, about 90% appearing once. The sequencing input was PBMCs or T cells enriched from blood (not recorded which). The receptors derive from a middle-aged woman with acute COVID-19.

The V call is TRBV20-1, the J call TRBJ2-1, with 8 bases that match TRBD2. J gave up 4 bases and V 3 bases, and 8 bases lay outside the gene matches. CDR3 length: 15 amino acids. The V gene's germline CDR1 is DFQATT and CDR2 SNEGSKA (reference sequence). The CDR3 coding sequence is TGCAGTGCTAGTTCAGGGACTAGTGGGTACAATGAGCAGTTCTTC. This encodes CSASSGTSGYNEQFF.

The chain has TRBV6-5 and TRBJ2-1, with TRBD2 matching over 10 bases. From germline, CDR1 is MNHEY and CDR2 SVGAGI. This CDR3 comprises 16 residues. The junction had 5 bases not matched to a gene; V was cut back by 4 bases and J by 2 bases. CDR3 loop: CASSSLAGVTYNEQFF. CDR3 coding DNA: TGTGCCAGCAGTTCCCTAGCGGGAGTGACCTACAATGAGCAGTTCTTC.

The CDR3 loop is CASSGRLAPFQETQYF. The CDR3 DNA follows: TGTGCCAGCAGTGGCCGACTAGCGCCCTTCCAAGAGACCCAGTACTTC. The rearrangement links TRBV25-1 to TRBJ2-5, with TRBD2 matching 8 bases. CDR1 MGHDK and CDR2 SYGVNS come from the germline V gene. The J segment lost 1 base and the V segment lost 4 bases, leaving 8 bases of the junction unmatched. The CDR3 length is 16 residues.

This clone turned up a few times. The same CDR3 also results from other DNA sequences found in this sample. The chain is built from TRBV6-5 and TRBJ2-2; possibly TRBD2 for D (5 bases). V was shortened by 5 bases and J by 5 bases, with 6 bases between the two germline ends. The germline CDR1 and CDR2 sequences are MNHEY and SVGAGI. The CDR3 covers 12 residues. The CDR3 sequence: CASSRTTGELFF. CDR3 in DNA: TGTGCCAGCAGTCGGACTACCGGGGAGCTGTTTTTT.

V is TRBV15 and J is TRBJ2-5; 9 nucleotides match TRBD2. J was trimmed by 3 bases and V by 0 bases; bases with no gene match: 5. The V gene's germline CDR1 is LNHNV and CDR2 YYDKDF (reference sequence). CDR3 length: 16 residues. The CDR3 is CATSRDQGGREETQYF. DNA of the CDR3: TGTGCCACCAGCAGAGATCAGGGCGGGAGGGAAGAGACCCAGTACTTC.

The chain has TRBV19 and TRBJ1-5; 10 positions match TRBD1. V was clipped by 5 bases and J by 0 bases; unmatched bases: 10. The CDR3 runs to 18 residues. Germline values: CDR1 LNHDA, CDR2 SQIVND (reference sequence). The CDR3 bases are TGTGCCAGTAGTGACCGGACAGGGGGTTCCTCTAGCAATCAGCCCCAGCATTTT. It is translated as CASSDRTGGSSSNQPQHF. Full variable domain (outside the CDR3, taken from reference TRBV19 and TRBJ1-5): DGGITQSPKYLFRKEGQNVTLSCEQNLNHDAMYWYRQDPGQGLRLIYYSQIVNDFQKGDIAEGYSVSREKKESFPLTVTSAQKNPTAFYLCASSDRTGGSSSNQPQHFGDGTRLSIL.

J is TRBJ2-1 and V is TRBV11-2, with 8 bases matching TRBD1. The V gene end was trimmed by 10 bases and the J gene end by 3 bases; junction bases not matched to a gene: 5. The V gene's germline CDR1 is SGHAT and CDR2 FQNNGV. The CDR3 runs 13 residues. Written as DNA, the CDR3 is TGTGCCACCCGGACAGGGAACTACAATGAGCAGTTCTTC. This translates into CATRTGNYNEQFF.

This clone showed up just once. J is TRBJ1-3 and V is TRBV6-5; D ambiguous. CDR3 length equals 15 residues. The germline CDR1 and CDR2 sequences are MNHEY and SVGAGI. With 0 bases removed from V and 9 bases from J, the gap between germline ends came to 15 bases. The CDR3 nucleotides are TGTGCCAGCAGTTACTCGAATCCAAATCGGGGCACCATATATTTT. Translated, it gives CASSYSNPNRGTIYF.

This chain links TRBV19 with TRBJ2-5, with 12 positions matching TRBD2. The CDR3 length is 13 residues. CDR1 and CDR2 (germline): LNHDA, SQIVND (reference sequence). The V and J ends lost 10 bases and 2 bases, in that order; junction bases with no gene match: 2. In DNA, the CDR3 is TGTGCCACCGGGACTAGCGGGCAAGAGACCCAGTACTTC. It specifies CATGTSGQETQYF. The full variable domain, its missing parts supplied by reference TRBV19 and TRBJ2-5, is DGGITQSPKYLFRKEGQNVTLSCEQNLNHDAMYWYRQDPGQGLRLIYYSQIVNDFQKGDIAEGYSVSREKKESFPLTVTSAQKNPTAFYLCATGTSGQETQYFGPGTRLLVL.

The chain couples TRBV25-1 to TRBJ1-5; possible D gene TRBD1, 5 bases. Trimming took off 1 base at V and 8 bases at J, with 6 bases between the two ends. In germline, CDR1 is MGHDK, CDR2 SYGVNS. The CDR3 loop spans 12 amino acids. The CDR3 is CASSESGEPQHF. CDR3 bases: TGTGCCAGCAGTGAATCGGGGGAGCCCCAGCATTTT. The full variable domain, with the rest looked up from reference TRBV25-1 and TRBJ1-5, is EADIYQTPRYLVIGTGKKITLECSQTMGHDKMYWYQQDPGMELHLIHYSYGVNSTEKGDLSSESTVSRIRTEHFPLTLESARPSHTSQYLCASSESGEPQHFGDGTRLSIL.

The rearrangement links TRBV19 to TRBJ2-7, with 10 bases identical to TRBD2. From germline, CDR1 is LNHDA and CDR2 SQIVND (reference sequence). This CDR3 has 15 residues. The V gene end was trimmed by 5 bases and the J gene end by 2 bases; junction bases not matched to a gene: 6. The CDR3 nucleotides are TGTGCCAGTAGTGTCGGGCTAGCGGGAGCCTACGAGCAGTACTTC. Residues: CASSVGLAGAYEQYF.

This chain joins TRBV14 and TRBJ2-1; D is unclear. The V end lost 1 base, the J end lost 13 bases, and 14 bases lay between the germline ends. The CDR3 runs to 13 residues. Germline loops: CDR1 SGHDN, CDR2 FVKESK. DNA of the CDR3: TGTGCCAGCAGCCAAGTTGCGGCCGCGGAACAGTTCTTC. It specifies CASSQVAAAEQFF.

This clone was found once. V is TRBV28 and J is TRBJ1-2, with a tentative D call TRBD1 (6 bases). There are 13 residues in the CDR3. Per germline, CDR1 MDHEN and CDR2 SYDVKM. The DNA of the CDR3 is TGTGGCACGGGACAAGAAGTTGAAGGTGGCTACACCTTC. Translated: CGTGQEVEGGYTF.

The chain is built from TRBV7-3 and TRBJ1-1; 7 positions agree with TRBD1. This CDR3 region has 13 residues. Germline V lookup: CDR1 SGHTA, CDR2 FQGTGA. Trimming at V came to 5 bases and at J to 6 bases, leaving 6 bases not matched to a gene. CDR3 in amino acids: CASSPRGMAEAFF. The CDR3 DNA reads as TGTGCCAGCAGCCCCAGGGGGATGGCTGAAGCTTTCTTT. Full variable domain (outside the CDR3, taken from reference TRBV7-3 and TRBJ1-1): GAGVSQTPSNKVTEKGKYVELRCDPISGHTALYWYRQSLGQGPEFLIYFQGTGAADDSGLPNDRFFAVRPEGSVSTLKIQRTERGDSAVYLCASSPRGMAEAFFGQGTRLTVV.

The chain uses TRBV7-2 and TRBJ2-7; 7 bases are shared with TRBD2. CDR1 is SGHTA and CDR2 is FQGNSA in the germline V gene. J lost 4 bases, V lost 4 bases, and 13 bases had no gene match. The CDR3 extends over 16 amino acids. CDR3 nucleotides: TGTGCCAGCAGCTCTGCGTTTTCTAGCGGAAATTACGAGCAGTACTTC. Its protein is CASSSAFSSGNYEQYF.

The gene calls are TRBV7-9 and TRBJ2-7, with D perhaps TRBD2 (5 bases). Trimming removed 1 base at V and 6 bases at J, with 13 bases between. Germline CDR1 reads SEHNR; CDR2 reads FQNEAQ (reference sequence). This CDR3 comprises 14 residues. The CDR3 DNA is TGTGCCAGCAGCTTAGGGGAAGCGGCAACCGAGCAGTACTTC. It specifies CASSLGEAATEQYF.

The chain couples TRBV6-1 to TRBJ1-1; 8 nucleotides line up with TRBD1. The V gene's germline CDR1 is MNHNS and CDR2 SASEGT. The CDR3 consists of 15 residues. V shed 3 bases, J shed 0 bases, and the junction held 3 bases outside the gene matches. The CDR3 DNA sequence: TGTGCCAGCAGTGACGGACAGGGAATGAACACTGAAGCTTTCTTT. Its protein is CASSDGQGMNTEAFF.

J is TRBJ2-1 and V is TRBV5-1; TRBD2 matches 8 bases. CDR1 and CDR2 (germline): SGHRS, YFSETQ. V was clipped by 0 bases and J by 7 bases; unmatched bases: 6. The CDR3 contains 15 residues. As DNA, the CDR3 is TGCGCCAGCAGCTTGGTCGGGGGGGCGCATAATGAGCAGTTCTTC. It translates to CASSLVGGAHNEQFF. The complete variable domain, with remaining parts taken from reference TRBV5-1 and TRBJ2-1, reads KAGVTQTPRYLIKTRGQQVTLSCSPISGHRSVSWYQQTPGQGLQFLFEYFSETQRNKGNFPGRFSGRQFSNSRSEMNVSTLELGDSALYLCASSLVGGAHNEQFFGPGTRLTVL.

The rearrangement links TRBV6-1 to TRBJ1-4; TRBD1 aligns across 7 bases. From germline, CDR1 is MNHNS and CDR2 SASEGT. V lost 1 base to trimming and J lost 16 bases; unmatched junction nucleotides: 6. CDR3 length equals 12 residues. The CDR3 region is CASSEGTGLRFF. CDR3 in DNA: TGTGCCAGCAGTGAAGGGACAGGCCTGAGGTTTTTT.

The rearrangement joins TRBV4-1 to TRBJ1-6; D unresolved. V lost 0 bases to trimming and J lost 13 bases, with 7 bases between them. There are 12 residues in the CDR3. Germline V lookup: CDR1 MGHRA, CDR2 YSYEKL. As DNA, the CDR3 is TGCGCCAGCAGCCAAGAAGGAGGGCCCCTCCACTTT. It yields the protein CASSQEGGPLHF.

The genes are TRBV27 and TRBJ1-4, with TRBD1 identical over 10 bases. Germline trimming cut 4 bases from V and 2 bases from J; bases unmatched to any gene: 7. The germline CDR1 and CDR2 sequences are MNHEY and SMNVEV (reference sequence). The CDR3 sequence is 17 residues long. The CDR3 bases are TGTGCCAGCAGTTCCTCCCGGGACAGGGGCACTAATGAAAAACTGTTTTTT. Its protein product is CASSSSRDRGTNEKLFF.

The chain joins TRBV27 to TRBJ2-6; the match to TRBD1 covers 7 bases. From germline, CDR1 is MNHEY and CDR2 SMNVEV (reference sequence). J lost 0 bases, V lost 8 bases, and 13 bases had no gene match. This CDR3 has 18 residues. DNA of the CDR3: TGTGCCAGCGGCCGGACAGGACTGATCCGCTCTGGGGCCAACGTCCTGACTTTC. As protein: CASGRTGLIRSGANVLTF.

The chain's CDR3 is CASSLDGQGDTEAFF. Written as DNA, the CDR3 is TGCGCCAGCAGCTTGGACGGACAGGGTGACACTGAAGCTTTCTTT. This sequence joins TRBV5-1 and TRBJ1-1; 8 bases are a match to TRBD1. The CDR3 sequence is 15 residues long. J was trimmed by 3 bases and V by 0 bases; bases with no gene match: 4. Germline V gene data show CDR1 as SGHRS and CDR2 as YFSETQ. Together with reference TRBV5-1 and TRBJ1-1, the CDR3 gives the full variable domain: KAGVTQTPRYLIKTRGQQVTLSCSPISGHRSVSWYQQTPGQGLQFLFEYFSETQRNKGNFPGRFSGRQFSNSRSEMNVSTLELGDSALYLCASSLDGQGDTEAFFGQGTRLTVV.